The rows below give T cell receptor beta chains drawn from one sample of a study of blood T cell repertoires in COVID-19. TCRdb's table, derived via immunoSEQ multiplex PCR, lists solely in-frame clones and lacks some. The sample contains more than 60,000 clones, about 88% of which appear only once. Material for sequencing was peripheral blood. The receptors originated from a woman over 75 with active or convalescent COVID-19. The CDR3 runs from the conserved cysteine through the conserved F or W. The order of the fields is D gene, V gene, clone size, J gene, CDR3 protein, CDR3 DNA. The D gene is left open where the match is weak. Size is stated for part of the rows, as once, few or many counts, or as a class when the clone is expanded.

>TRBD2|TRBV3-1/TRBV3-2|-|TRBJ2-1
CASSQESSQRGVYDEQFF
TGTGCCAGCAGCCAAGAATCATCCCAGCGGGGGGTTTACGATGAGCAGTTCTTC
>TRBD1|TRBV5-1|once|TRBJ1-2
CASSQRGQGLDGYTF
TGCGCCAGCAGCCAACGAGGACAGGGATTGGATGGCTACACCTTC
>TRBD1|TRBV6-5|-|TRBJ2-7
CASSYGTGGDSYEQYF
TGTGCCAGCAGTTACGGGACAGGGGGCGACTCCTACGAGCAGTACTTC
>-|TRBV2|-|TRBJ2-3
CASSALGSAQYF
TGTGCCAGCAGTGCCCTTGGGAGTGCGCAGTATTTT
>-|TRBV2|-|TRBJ2-7
CASSASGFRGKVEQYF
TGTGCCAGCAGCGCTTCCGGATTCAGGGGCAAGGTCGAGCAGTACTTC
>-|TRBV6-2/TRBV6-3|-|TRBJ2-7
CASTYKEGRVDYEQYF
TGTGCCAGCACTTACAAGGAGGGAAGGGTGGACTACGAGCAGTACTTC
>TRBD2|TRBV6-2/TRBV6-3|-|TRBJ2-7
CASSYGLAGRPMAYEQYF
TGTGCCAGCAGTTATGGTCTAGCGGGGAGGCCGATGGCCTACGAGCAGTACTTC
>-|TRBV5-1|-|TRBJ1-6
CASSFGRGYNSPLHF
TGCGCCAGCAGCTTCGGGAGGGGCTATAATTCACCCCTCCACTTT
>-|TRBV18|once|TRBJ2-5
CASSPPGGSQETQYF
TGTGCCAGCTCACCACCCGGGGGATCCCAAGAGACCCAGTACTTC
>TRBD2|TRBV4-1|-|TRBJ2-5
CASSQLAGGTQYF
TGCGCCAGCAGCCAACTAGCGGGCGGGACCCAGTACTTC
>TRBD2|TRBV7-9|few|TRBJ2-2
CASSLYGSGGRNTGELFF
TGTGCCAGCAGCTTATACGGTAGCGGGGGCCGGAACACCGGGGAGCTGTTTTTT
>-|TRBV24-1|-|TRBJ1-2
CATSETTNYGYTF
TGTGCCACCAGTGAGACAACTAACTATGGCTACACCTTC
>-|TRBV20-1|-|TRBJ1-2
CSASLGEGGYTF
TGCAGTGCTAGTCTTGGGGAGGGGGGCTACACCTTC
>TRBD1|TRBV9|-|TRBJ1-1
CASSVDQGVRTEAFF
TGTGCCAGCAGCGTAGACCAGGGGGTGAGGACTGAAGCTTTCTTT
>-|TRBV27|-|TRBJ2-2
CASSFQTGELFF
TGTGCCAGCAGTTTTCAGACCGGGGAGCTGTTTTTT
>TRBD1|TRBV27|-|TRBJ1-4
CASSSRGFNEKLFF
TGTGCCAGCAGTTCCAGGGGGTTTAATGAAAAACTGTTTTTT
>TRBD1|TRBV27|-|TRBJ2-7
CASRQGEAYEQYF
TGTGCCAGCAGGCAGGGGGAAGCCTACGAGCAGTACTTC
>TRBD1|TRBV11-2|-|TRBJ1-5
CASSLKGQLQHF
TGTGCCAGCAGCTTAAAGGGACAGCTTCAGCATTTT
>TRBD1|TRBV5-6|-|TRBJ2-7
CASSPGQGPYEQYF
TGTGCCAGCAGCCCGGGACAGGGGCCCTACGAGCAGTACTTC
>-|TRBV15|-|TRBJ2-1
CATSREQATRSEQFF
TGTGCCACCAGCAGAGAACAGGCGACTCGCAGTGAGCAGTTCTTC
>-|TRBV13|-|TRBJ1-4
CASSFGGENEKLFF
TGTGCCAGCAGCTTCGGAGGGGAGAATGAAAAACTGTTTTTT
>TRBD1|TRBV28|-|TRBJ1-1
CASSFGRTGANTEAFF
TGTGCCAGCAGTTTTGGGAGGACAGGGGCGAACACTGAAGCTTTCTTT
>TRBD1|TRBV24-1|-|TRBJ2-1
CAASDPVDRAGFF
TGTGCCGCCAGTGATCCGGTTGACAGGGCGGGGTTCTTC
>-|TRBV28|-|TRBJ2-7
CASSRTPSYEQYF
TGTGCCAGCAGTAGGACACCGTCCTACGAGCAGTACTTC
>-|TRBV5-6|-|TRBJ2-7
CASSFSSYEQYF
TGTGCCAGCAGCTTCAGCTCCTACGAGCAGTACTTC
>-|TRBV7-2|-|TRBJ1-1
CASSLTRNRDTEAFF
TGTGCCAGCAGCTTAACCCGGAACCGGGACACTGAAGCTTTCTTT
>TRBD2|TRBV24-1|few|TRBJ2-1
CATSDWGGGADEQFF
TGTGCCACCAGTGATTGGGGCGGGGGGGCCGATGAGCAGTTCTTC
>TRBD1|TRBV3-1/TRBV3-2|-|TRBJ1-6
CASSQARRQGAVSYNSPLHF
TGTGCCAGCAGCCAAGCGAGGAGACAGGGGGCCGTTTCCTATAATTCACCCCTCCACTTT
>TRBD2|TRBV7-2|-|TRBJ2-7
CASSSRTGGLYEQYF
TGTGCCAGCAGCTCCCGGACGGGGGGTCTCTACGAGCAGTACTTC
>-|TRBV7-3|-|TRBJ2-5
CASSLGGLETQYF
TGTGCCAGCAGCTTAGGGGGCTTGGAGACCCAGTACTTC
>-|TRBV6-2/TRBV6-3|-|TRBJ1-4
CASSNRVVTEKLFF
TGTGCCAGCAGTAACAGGGTCGTAACTGAAAAACTGTTTTTT
>-|TRBV5-1|once|TRBJ2-1
CASSLGGTLLNEQFF
TGCGCCAGCAGCTTGGGGGGCACTCTATTAAATGAGCAGTTCTTC
>TRBD1|TRBV11-2|-|TRBJ1-1
CASCGTATNTEAFF
TGTGCCAGCTGCGGGACAGCTACGAACACTGAAGCTTTCTTT
>TRBD1|TRBV27|-|TRBJ1-5
CASSITGTGVGQPQHF
TGTGCCAGCAGTATAACCGGGACAGGGGTGGGTCAGCCCCAGCATTTT
>-|TRBV5-6|-|TRBJ2-6
CASSSRLVASGANVLTF
TGTGCCAGCAGCTCTCGATTGGTGGCTTCTGGGGCCAACGTCCTGACTTTC
>TRBD1|TRBV7-9|-|TRBJ1-1
CASSLRQGSLAFF
TGTGCCAGCAGCCTCAGACAGGGTAGTTTGGCTTTCTTT
>TRBD2|TRBV28|-|TRBJ2-7
CASSLRMGGNEQYF
TGTGCCAGCAGTTTAAGGATGGGGGGGAACGAGCAGTACTTC
>-|TRBV5-1|-|TRBJ2-1
CASSRIVGGMQFF
TGCGCCAGCAGCCGGATTGTGGGGGGAATGCAGTTCTTC
>TRBD1|TRBV19|-|TRBJ2-3
CASIRTGRLADTQYF
TGTGCCAGCATCCGGACAGGGAGGCTAGCAGATACGCAGTATTTT
>TRBD1|TRBV19|-|TRBJ2-6
CASSSPGQGAASGANVLTF
TGTGCCAGTAGTTCCCCGGGACAGGGGGCTGCCTCTGGGGCCAACGTCCTGACTTTC
>-|TRBV7-9|-|TRBJ2-5
CASSLVAGAEETQYF
TGTGCCAGCAGCTTAGTTGCGGGGGCGGAAGAGACCCAGTACTTC
>-|TRBV14|-|TRBJ2-7
CASSFTHGGTYEQYF
TGTGCCAGCAGCTTTACCCACGGCGGTACCTACGAGCAGTACTTC
>TRBD2|TRBV27|-|TRBJ2-2
CASGPPGLAEVGGELFF
TGTGCCAGCGGTCCACCGGGACTAGCGGAAGTGGGCGGGGAGCTGTTTTTT
>-|TRBV7-2|-|TRBJ2-1
CASSLLGRGFHEQFF
TGTGCCAGCAGCTTGTTGGGTAGGGGGTTCCATGAGCAGTTCTTC
>-|TRBV28|-|TRBJ1-2
CASKQGAANYGYTF
TGTGCCAGCAAACAGGGTGCCGCTAACTATGGCTACACCTTC
>TRBD1|TRBV11-3|-|TRBJ2-7
CASSSGQGYEQYF
TGTGCCAGCAGCTCCGGACAGGGTTACGAGCAGTACTTC
>-|TRBV10-3|-|TRBJ1-1
CAIGRIAGGVSTEAFF
TGTGCCATCGGTCGGATCGCGGGGGGGGTTAGCACTGAAGCTTTCTTT
>TRBD2|TRBV5-1|-|TRBJ2-1
CASSARTRDGNEQFF
TGCGCCAGCAGCGCCCGGACTAGGGATGGGAATGAGCAGTTCTTC
>-|TRBV6-5|-|TRBJ2-2
CASSYSIGHHTELFF
TGTGCCAGCAGTTACTCGATAGGACACCACACGGAGCTGTTTTTT
>-|TRBV28|-|TRBJ2-3
CASSLTRGTSTDTQYF
TGTGCCAGCAGTTTAACCAGGGGCACTAGCACAGATACGCAGTATTTT
>TRBD1|TRBV19|few|TRBJ1-1
CASSPRQGDSEAFF
TGTGCCAGTAGTCCGAGACAGGGAGATTCTGAAGCTTTCTTT
>TRBD1|TRBV6-4|-|TRBJ1-5
CASSDSHTRDRVGTDQPQHF
TGTGCCAGCAGTGATTCACACACCCGGGACAGGGTAGGGACCGATCAGCCCCAGCATTTT
>-|TRBV28|-|TRBJ1-5
CASGTGFSQPQHF
TGTGCCAGCGGTACAGGTTTTAGTCAGCCCCAGCATTTT
>-|TRBV5-6|-|TRBJ2-5
CASSLVAEETQYF
TGTGCCAGCAGCTTAGTGGCAGAAGAGACCCAGTACTTC
>TRBD2|TRBV4-1|-|TRBJ2-7
CASSQGLAGPLVREQYF
TGCGCCAGCAGCCAGGGACTAGCGGGTCCTCTGGTGCGGGAGCAGTACTTC